The 14 T cell receptor beta chains below were found in one sample sequenced in a study of blood T cell repertoires in COVID-19. Data came from immunoSEQ multiplex PCR; TCRdb stores just in-frame clones and leaves some out. The data hold more than 150,000 clones, with roughly 74% observed a single time. Sequenced sample: peripheral blood. The receptors stem from a woman older than 75 with acute or convalescent COVID-19.

The chain links TRBV5-1 to TRBJ2-1, with a tentative D call TRBD2 (6 bases). The CDR3 extends over 13 amino acids. V was cut by 6 bases and J by 5 bases, with 12 bases left in between. Germline values: CDR1 SGHRS, CDR2 YFSETQ. CDR3 residues: CASTGGNNNEQFF. CDR3 in DNA: TGCGCCAGCACTGGCGGGAATAACAATGAGCAGTTCTTC. The full variable domain, with the rest looked up from reference TRBV5-1 and TRBJ2-1, is KAGVTQTPRYLIKTRGQQVTLSCSPISGHRSVSWYQQTPGQGLQFLFEYFSETQRNKGNFPGRFSGRQFSNSRSEMNVSTLELGDSALYLCASTGGNNNEQFFGPGTRLTVL.

Notes on this clone: In the same sample, other DNA sequences code for this CDR3. The rearrangement links TRBV4-2 to TRBJ2-7; 14 bases are a match to TRBD2. Germline V lookup: CDR1 LGHNA, CDR2 YNFKEQ. After removal of 1 base from V and 6 bases from J, the junction contained 5 bases not matched to a gene. CDR3 length: 16 amino acids. CDR3 loop: CASSQAGTSGSGEQYF. DNA for the CDR3: TGTGCCAGCAGCCAAGCCGGGACTAGCGGGAGCGGCGAGCAGTACTTC.

This chain joins TRBV19 and TRBJ1-5; D unclear. Germline-derived CDR1 and CDR2 are LNHDA and SQIVND (reference sequence). The V and J ends lost 1 base and 0 bases respectively, with 7 bases between them. The CDR3 is 15 amino acids. The CDR3 spells CASSIGAYSNQPQHF. The CDR3 DNA reads TGTGCCAGTAGTATAGGAGCCTATAGCAATCAGCCCCAGCATTTT.

The chain is built from TRBV6-6 and TRBJ1-1; 10 nucleotides agree with TRBD1. The germline V gene has CDR1 MNHNY and CDR2 SVGAGI (reference sequence). The CDR3 sequence is 15 residues long. With V trimmed by 4 bases and J by 4 bases, 6 bases remained unmatched. CDR3 nucleotides: TGTGCCAGCAGTTGGGGGACAGGGGACTCCACTGAAGCTTTCTTT. Translated: CASSWGTGDSTEAFF.

In nucleotides, the CDR3 is TGCAGCGTCGACGCACCGTGGGGCAGTCCCAACTATGGCTACACCTTC. It specifies CSVDAPWGSPNYGYTF. The rearrangement uses TRBV29-1 and TRBJ1-2, with D possibly matching TRBD1 (5 bases). The V end was cut by 6 bases, the J end by 2 bases, with 22 bases between. CDR1 SQVTM and CDR2 ANQGSEA come from the germline V gene. The CDR3 loop spans 16 amino acids.

The CDR3 nucleotides read TGTGCCAGCAGTGAGGCTCAGGCCATTTATGGCTACACCTTC. Translated, it gives CASSEAQAIYGYTF. The chain combines TRBV6-1 with TRBJ1-2; D not resolved. Trimming removed 3 bases at V and 5 bases at J, with 13 bases between. The germline V gene has CDR1 MNHNS and CDR2 SASEGT. The CDR3 runs to 14 residues.

The chain employs TRBV30 and TRBJ1-3; D gene uncertain. This CDR3 spans 12 amino acids. The germline gives CDR1 GTSNPN, CDR2 SVGIG (reference sequence). V dropped 4 bases and J dropped 4 bases, with 8 bases sitting between them. CDR3 in amino acids: CAWIVWGNTIYF. CDR3 DNA sequence: TGTGCCTGGATAGTATGGGGAAACACCATATATTTT.

This sequence joins TRBV27 and TRBJ2-5, with TRBD1 matching over 10 bases. With 6 bases clipped from V and 5 bases from J, the junction kept 12 bases outside the gene matches. This CDR3 comprises 16 residues. The germline CDR1 and CDR2 sequences are MNHEY and SMNVEV (reference sequence). Here the CDR3 DNA reads TGTGCCAGCAGAGGTCGGGGACAGGGGCATGGGGAGACCCAGTACTTC. It is translated as CASRGRGQGHGETQYF.

This clone was picked up a small number of times. V gene TRBV11-2 combines with J gene TRBJ2-3; TRBD2 matches 13 bases. Trimming removed 4 bases from V and 6 bases from J; junction bases left unmatched: 7. Per the germline V gene, CDR1 is SGHAT and CDR2 is FQNNGV. CDR3 length equals 16 residues. In DNA, the CDR3 is TGTGCCAGCAGCTCAACTAGCGGGAGGGCAAGGGATACGCAGTATTTT. Its protein product is CASSSTSGRARDTQYF.

The gene calls are TRBV20-1 and TRBJ1-1, with a weak D call TRBD1 (6 bases). Germline CDR1 is DFQATT and CDR2 is SNEGSKA (reference sequence). This CDR3 is built from 14 residues. The V end lost 3 bases, the J end lost 1 base, and 12 bases lay between the germline ends. The CDR3, as DNA: TGCAGTGCTAGTGCGACAGGTCGGAACACTGAAGCTTTCTTT. It translates to CSASATGRNTEAFF.

The chain combines TRBV24-1 with TRBJ2-3; the match to TRBD2 covers 14 bases. The V and J ends lost 9 bases and 6 bases, in that order; junction bases with no gene match: 4. Looked up from germline, CDR1 is KGHDR and CDR2 is SFDVKD. The length of the CDR3 is 14 residues. The CDR3 nucleotides read TGTGCCACCGGGACTAGCGGGAGTGGTGATACGCAGTATTTT. Protein sequence: CATGTSGSGDTQYF.

Only one count was recorded for this clone. DNA for the CDR3: TGTGCCAGCAGCCCACTAGCGGGGGCTCAAGAGACCCAGTACTTC. It encodes CASSPLAGAQETQYF. The V gene is TRBV3-1 (or the pseudogene TRBV3-2), the J gene TRBJ2-5; the match to TRBD2 covers 11 bases. The CDR3 is made up of 15 amino acids. Looked up from germline, CDR1 is LGHDT and CDR2 is YNNKEL (reference sequence). The V segment lost 4 bases and the J segment 2 bases; nucleotides outside the gene matches: 3.

The chain uses TRBV11-3 and TRBJ2-3; 8 nucleotides agree with TRBD2. The CDR3 covers 13 residues. Trimming removed 6 bases from V and 5 bases from J; junction bases left unmatched: 4. Germline CDR1 and CDR2: SGHNT and YENEEA. CDR3 DNA: TGTGCCAGCAGTTCACGGGGGGGAGATACGCAGTATTTT. As protein: CASSSRGGDTQYF.

The chain links TRBV5-1 to TRBJ2-7, with 8 bases identical to TRBD2. The CDR3 length is 13 residues. V was clipped by 7 bases and J by 1 base; unmatched bases: 4. Germline-derived CDR1 and CDR2 are SGHRS and YFSETQ. The CDR3: CASSGGASYEQYF. CDR3 in DNA: TGCGCCAGCTCCGGGGGGGCGTCCTACGAGCAGTACTTC.